The next 11 T cell receptor beta chains were all read from a single sample in a study of T cell repertoires in aging, cancer and after chemotherapy. Rearranged V-D-J TRB sequences were amplified with a mixed TRB-A/B primer pool. TCRdb called the multiplex PCR reads again in MiXCR, with one record for every CDR3 protein. This repertoire shows 8,100 or so distinct CDR3 sequences, 30% to 35% found once; its top ten account for 3.3%. The template was genomic DNA from peripheral blood, not RNA. The specimen was blood. The receptor source for this set is a human donor in good health.

The V call is TRBV15, the J call TRBJ1-6, with unresolved D. CDR1 and CDR2 (germline): LNHNV, YYDKDF (reference sequence). CDR3 size: 13 residues. Trimming pared 0 bases from V and 6 bases from J, leaving 3 bases between. In nucleotides, the CDR3 is TGTGCCACCAGCAGAGACCCTAATTCACCCCTCCACTTT. Translation gives CATSRDPNSPLHF.

On this clonotype: A junction boundary mismatches the germline segment, possibly from a read error. CDR3 amino acids: CAISESAGGFQPQHF. The CDR3 nucleotides are TGTGCCATCAGTGAGTCGGCGGGGGGTTTTCAGCCCCAGCATTTT. V and J are TRBV6-5 and TRBJ1-5; maybe TRBD1 (5 bases). There are 15 residues in the CDR3. The germline CDR1 and CDR2 sequences are MNHEY and SVGAGI.

The chain recombines TRBV6-5 with TRBJ2-2, with D unclear. This CDR3 is 16 amino acids long. Germline CDR1 reads MNHEY; CDR2 reads SVGAGI. V was shortened by 6 bases and J by 0 bases, with 14 bases between the two germline ends. The CDR3 reads CASSPHTYANTGELFF. The CDR3 DNA follows: TGTGCCAGCAGCCCCCACACTTACGCGAACACCGGGGAGCTGTTTTTT.

This clonotype was picked up a small number of times. The rearrangement uses TRBV6-5 and TRBJ2-2; either TRBD1 or TRBD2 may supply D (5 bases each). The germline CDR1 and CDR2 sequences are MNHEY and SVGAGI. The CDR3 extends over 15 amino acids. Trimming removed 4 bases at V and 4 bases at J, with 13 bases between. CDR3 sequence: CASSSGPGGTGELFF. The CDR3, as DNA: TGTGCCAGCAGTTCGGGACCTGGTGGCACCGGGGAGCTGTTTTTT.

This clonotype was counted a few times. The chain joins TRBV28 to TRBJ1-2, with D hard to call. Per the germline V gene, CDR1 is MDHEN and CDR2 is SYDVKM. Trimming removed 11 bases from V and 4 bases from J, with 14 bases in between. CDR3 size: 12 residues. The CDR3 coding sequence is TGTGCCCACAGCGCATTAGGCTATGGCTACACCTTC. It specifies CAHSALGYGYTF.

The V call is TRBV6-1, the J call TRBJ1-5, with 7 nucleotides matching TRBD1. V lost 6 bases and J lost 3; bases outside the gene matches: 2. CDR1 MNHNS and CDR2 SASEGT come from the germline V gene. CDR3 size: 13 residues. The CDR3 DNA follows: TGTGCCAGCAGGGGACAGCTCAATCAGCCCCAGCATTTT. Amino acid sequence: CASRGQLNQPQHF.

The rearrangement joins TRBV24-1 to TRBJ2-1; 9 positions agree with TRBD2. The CDR3 loop spans 15 amino acids. Germline CDR1 KGHDR, CDR2 SFDVKD. Trimming removed 6 bases from V and 4 bases from J; junction bases left unmatched: 6. The CDR3 sequence is CATSISGRRYNEQFF. The CDR3 coding sequence is TGTGCCACCAGTATTAGCGGGAGAAGGTACAATGAGCAGTTCTTC.

V gene TRBV5-1 combines with J gene TRBJ1-2, with D possibly TRBD1 on 6 matching bases. The CDR3 has 13 amino acids. Trimming cost V 3 bases and J 2 bases, with 8 bases left between them. Germline V gene lookup returns CDR1 SGHRS and CDR2 YFSETQ. The CDR3 nucleotides are TGCGCCAGCAGCTACGGACAGAACTATGGCTACACCTTC. Encoded protein: CASSYGQNYGYTF. Full variable domain (missing parts from reference TRBV5-1 and TRBJ1-2): KAGVTQTPRYLIKTRGQQVTLSCSPISGHRSVSWYQQTPGQGLQFLFEYFSETQRNKGNFPGRFSGRQFSNSRSEMNVSTLELGDSALYLCASSYGQNYGYTFGSGTRLTVV.

This clonotype was picked up a small number of times. Germline is not matched at one junction end, which may reflect a read error. The chain carries TRBV6-1 and TRBJ2-1; unclear D gene. The germline gives CDR1 MNHNS, CDR2 SASEGT. The CDR3 length is 14 residues. The CDR3 coding sequence is TGTGCCAGCTGTGAGGTCCCCTCCTACAATGAGCAGTTCTTC. It encodes CASCEVPSYNEQFF.

This clonotype was found a few times. The chain uses TRBV30 and TRBJ1-1, with D possibly TRBD1 on 6 matching bases. V was clipped by 0 bases and J by 3 bases, with 11 bases between them. CDR1 and CDR2 from the germline V gene are GTSNPN and SVGIG (reference sequence). The CDR3 length is 14 residues. CDR3 DNA sequence: TGTGCCTGGAGTGTACCACAGGGCTACACTGAAGCTTTCTTT. The encoded protein is CAWSVPQGYTEAFF.

The rearrangement links TRBV20-1 to TRBJ2-1; TRBD2 agrees at 16 bases. This CDR3 is 15 amino acids long. The germline V gene encodes CDR1 DFQATT and CDR2 SNEGSKA (reference sequence). The trim removed 8 bases at V and 7 bases at J, leaving 8 bases unmatched. CDR3 coding DNA: TGCAGTCTACTCGGGACTAGCGGGAGGGGAAATGAGCAGTTCTTC. Amino acids: CSLLGTSGRGNEQFF.